This entry is about one TCR beta chain. Its antigen specificity is not known. The sample holds no much larger clone one base away, and base qualities are not on file. The sample belongs to a study of blood T cells in healthy people across ages (dated by TCRdb to the mid-2010s). Broadly, across the study: In model experiments, template switching captured roughly one uniquely barcoded TCR beta cDNA molecule for every two T cells. Using deep sequencing normalized with unique cDNA molecular identifiers, the study measured how TCR beta repertoire diversity changes with age. Donors were grouped into four age groups: young (average 16 years), middle-aged (less than 40), aged (roughly 62) and long-lived (just over 80). Donors of different ages were randomly distributed across sequencing lanes to avoid experimental bias. For two donors (one aged 18 to 30 and one aged 80 or older), the study analyzed two additional independent replicas of 1 million unique cDNA reads from the same blood draw. Overall results and qualifications from the work: The CMV infection status of donors was not known, potentially confounding age-related changes in expanded clonotypes. Observed TCR beta diversity per million T cells fell roughly linearly with age, and a significant reduction was already apparent by age around 36. Since profiling was done on bulk unsorted PBMCs, naive and antigen-experienced compartments could not be conclusively compared. The percentage of naive T cells measured by flow cytometry correlated strongly with observed TCR beta diversity. Estimates of total diversity based on one million sequenced T cells were considered lower bounds and underestimates. The long-lived group showed more naive CD4+ T cells, fewer expanded clones and increased TCR diversity than the aged group, suggesting age selection.

Library prep was done by 5' RACE. Sequenced using an Illumina HiSeq 2500. A second PCR of about 7 to 12 cycles was run with a J-beta primer mix and a sample-barcoded 5' primer. A template-switch 5' adaptor carrying 12 random nucleotides introduced a unique molecular identifier onto each TCR beta cDNA molecule. At least 2.5 million CDR3-containing paired-end reads were obtained from each sample. First-strand cDNA synthesis was performed from all RNA using the Mint cDNA synthesis kit, with priming by a TRBC-specific oligonucleotide. All cDNA was treated with uracil-DNA glycosylase and then went through a first 18-cycle PCR with the universal primers M1SS and BC2_uni_R. As for the original processing: Each sample was normalized by randomly selecting 1 million high-quality reads, each carrying a distinct molecular identifier. Instead of being binned into consensus sequences, reads that shared molecular identifiers were thrown out. MiTCR, set to a Q25 quality threshold and the strictest error-elimination algorithm, was used for CDR3 identification, clonotype clustering and error correction. Lower-bound total TCR beta diversity was estimated with a nonparametric unseen species model using Euler transformation. In TCRdb, the public reads were trimmed at Q25 with fastp and aligned with MiXCR, with productive beta chains retained. Every entry covers one CDR3 protein and lists the most common genes and DNA from its rows. These V and J calls rely on TCRdb rather than the paper's analysis. In all, the sample holds about 1.4 million distinct CDR3 sequences, and approximately 60% of those were seen once. The ten largest clones take up over 5.5% of the sample.

The roughly 37 donors, aged about 6 to 95 years, were systemically healthy Caucasian individuals from Russia. Each donor gave ten milliliters of peripheral blood, collected into EDTA-treated Vacutainer tubes. Ficoll-Paque density-gradient centrifugation was used to isolate PBMCs, with at least 6.5 million per sample. Trizol reagent was used to extract total RNA from the PBMCs, yielding at least 5 micrograms per sample. For every donor, flow cytometry on a PBMC aliquot measured the percentage of naive CD45RAhigh/CD27high T cells. Looking up the germline V gene (reference sequence) yields CDR1 DFQATT and CDR2 SNEGSKA. The CDR3 starts with the cysteine, ends with the phenylalanine, and has 15 residues. The DNA shown is the 45-base CDR3, in frame from base 1.

The chain employs TRBV20-1 and TRBJ2-4, and 7 bases in between align with TRBD1. The J call may be wrong; the DNA end is better matched by TRBJ2-7. The sequence was collected from a man between 18 and 29 years old in good health. The source material was blood. The CDR3 reads CSARDDNRGVYEQYF. The bases read TGCAGTGCTAGAGATGACAACAGGGGAGTATACGAGCAGTACTTC.